This TCR beta chain was sequenced during a study of blood T cells in healthy people across ages. The V end was cut by 2 bases, the J end by 5 bases, with 10 bases between. The CDR3 runs to 14 residues. Germline V CDR1 and CDR2: MNHEY, SVGEGT. Primers used in a second PCR of about 7 to 12 cycles were a sample-barcoded 5' primer and a J-beta primer mix. TCRdb passed the 5' RACE reads through MiXCR, listing each CDR3 protein once. The sample lists over a million distinct CDR3 sequences; 25% were seen once. There are a few counts of this clonotype. Another study also made use of these data, one on T cells of mothers and their children.

The V and J genes are TRBV6-2 or TRBV6-3 and TRBJ2-1; unclear D gene. The sequenced material came from blood. This receptor was obtained from a girl aged 2-10 years in good health. CDR3 nucleotide sequence: TGTGCCAGCAGTTACGGGGTAGCCCACAATGAGCAGTTCTTC. Protein sequence: CASSYGVAHNEQFF.